The entry below describes one T cell receptor (beta chain). Looked up from germline, CDR1 is DFQATT and CDR2 is SNEGSKA (reference sequence). The CDR3 runs 15 residues. V lost 5 bases and J 2 bases, leaving 17 bases between the germline ends. TCRdb fed the RT-PCR reads into MiXCR, producing one record per CDR3 protein. The sample has 550,000 to 750,000 distinct CDR3 sequences, 14% seen once; the top ten hold just over 3.5%. The sequence derives from a female donor in good health, serving as a healthy control. The material sequenced was memory CD4+ T cells from blood. The chain recombines TRBV20-1 with TRBJ2-3; a possible D gene is TRBD1 (5 bases). The CDR3 region is CSAASSQDLTDTQYF. CDR3 sequence (DNA): TGCAGTGCTGCCTCGTCACAGGACCTCACAGATACGCAGTATTTT.